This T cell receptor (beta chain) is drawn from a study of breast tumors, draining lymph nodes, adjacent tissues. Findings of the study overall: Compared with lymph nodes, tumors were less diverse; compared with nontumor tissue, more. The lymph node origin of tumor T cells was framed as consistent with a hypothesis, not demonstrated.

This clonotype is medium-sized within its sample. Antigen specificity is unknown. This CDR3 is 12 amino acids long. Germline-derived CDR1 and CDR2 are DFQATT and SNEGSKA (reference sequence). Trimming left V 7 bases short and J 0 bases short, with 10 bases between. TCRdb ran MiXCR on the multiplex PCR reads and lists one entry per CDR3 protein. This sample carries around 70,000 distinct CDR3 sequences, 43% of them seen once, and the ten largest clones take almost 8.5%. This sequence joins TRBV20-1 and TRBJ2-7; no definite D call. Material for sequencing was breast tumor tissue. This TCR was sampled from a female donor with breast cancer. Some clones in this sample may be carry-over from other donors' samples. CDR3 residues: CSVARGSYEQYF. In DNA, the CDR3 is TGCAGTGTAGCCCGAGGCTCCTACGAGCAGTACTTC.